A selection of T cell receptor beta chains follows, all from one sample in a study of T cells in Graves' hyperthyroidism and ophthalmopathy. Using its own MiXCR run on the multiplex PCR reads, TCRdb lists one record per CDR3 protein. This sample has 450,000 to 600,000 distinct CDR3 sequences, with around 15% found just once. Material: blood. The receptors were sampled from a woman aged 40 to 49 with Graves' hyperthyroidism. CDR3s include the opening cysteine and the closing phenylalanine or tryptophan. D genes are given only for firm matches. Size is omitted from some rows. Given values are once, few, many or a class for expanded clones.

-	few	TRBV11-2	TRBJ2-3	TGTGCCAGCAGCCCCCGTCTCGGGGGTGAGGATACGCAGTATTTT	CASSPRLGGEDTQYF
TRBD2	many	TRBV28	TRBJ2-7	TGTGCCAGCAGTTTAGGGACTAGCGGGAGGGTTTACGAGCAGTACTTC	CASSLGTSGRVYEQYF
-	-	TRBV27	TRBJ1-4	TGTGCCAGCAGTTCCTCCGGGGTGTCAACTAATGAAGAACTGTTTTTT	CASSSSGVSTNEELFF
-	few	TRBV5-1	TRBJ2-1	TGCGCCAGCAGCTTGAATGAGGCGGGCCATGAGCAGTTCTTC	CASSLNEAGHEQFF
-	many	TRBV20-1	TRBJ1-1	TGCAGTGCTAGAGTTCTGGGGGGCCGAACTGAAGCTTTCTTT	CSARVLGGRTEAFF
TRBD1	once	TRBV11-2	TRBJ1-2	TGTGCCAGCAGCATGACAGGGGGCTTTAACTATGGCTACACCTTC	CASSMTGGFNYGYTF
-	few	TRBV10-3	TRBJ2-3	TGTGCCATCAGTGTTATTCCCAGGGAAAGCACAGATACGCAGTATTTT	CAISVIPRESTDTQYF
-	-	TRBV29-1	TRBJ1-2	TGCAGCGTGATGAGTAACTATGGCTACACCTTC	CSVMSNYGYTF
-	-	TRBV5-1	TRBJ2-2	TGCGCCAGCAGCTTGACTGCCGATACGGGCGGGGAGCTGTTTTTT	CASSLTADTGGELFF
-	many	TRBV6-1	TRBJ2-1	TGTGCCAGCAGTGAAGGGATGGGGGTCGGCTACAATGAGCAGTTCTTC	CASSEGMGVGYNEQFF
-	many	TRBV7-9	TRBJ2-5	TGTGCCAGCAGCGCAAACAGGGTTGGAGAGACCCAGTACTTC	CASSANRVGETQYF
TRBD1	few	TRBV4-1	TRBJ2-5	TGCGCCAGCAGCCAAGCCACTACAGGGGGCTGGGAGACCCAGTACTTC	CASSQATTGGWETQYF
TRBD1	many	TRBV6-1	TRBJ1-1	TGTGCCAGCAGATCCGGGACAGGGAACCTTTTCACTGAAGCTTTCTTT	CASRSGTGNLFTEAFF
TRBD1	many	TRBV18	TRBJ1-1	TGTGCCAGCTCCACAGGGGGAAGCCCTGAAGCTTTCTTT	CASSTGGSPEAFF
TRBD1	-	TRBV5-6	TRBJ2-7	TGTGCCAGCAGCTTAGACAGGGGTCCGTTCAGCCCCTACGAGCAGTACTTC	CASSLDRGPFSPYEQYF
TRBD1	many	TRBV6-1	TRBJ1-4	TGTGCCAGCAGTACCCCCGAGGGGGCGAATGAAAAACTGTTTTTT	CASSTPEGANEKLFF
-	few	TRBV7-9	TRBJ1-2	TGTGCCAGCAGCCCCCCCCGGACAGAAGCTAACTATGGCTACACCTTC	CASSPPRTEANYGYTF
TRBD1	-	TRBV15	TRBJ2-7	TGTGCCACCAGCACCAGGACAGGGAGCGACGAGCAGTACTTC	CATSTRTGSDEQYF
TRBD2	many	TRBV6-1	TRBJ2-5	TGTGCCAGCAGGGATCGTTGGGGGGGTCAAGAGACCCAGTACTTC	CASRDRWGGQETQYF
TRBD2	many	TRBV20-1	TRBJ2-7	TGCAGTGCCCCCTTAGCGGGAGGGTATGGGCAGTACTTC	CSAPLAGGYGQYF
-	few	TRBV7-9	TRBJ1-1	TGTGCCAGCAGCCCTGGGACACCGGGGGCTTTCTTT	CASSPGTPGAFF
-	many	TRBV27	TRBJ2-7	TGTGCCAGCAGTTTAGCCCCGGGACATACTGATTACGAGCAGTACTTC	CASSLAPGHTDYEQYF
-	many	TRBV12-3/TRBV12-4	TRBJ2-2	TGTGCCAGCAGACGAGACAGCAACACCGGGGAGCTGTTTTTT	CASRRDSNTGELFF
TRBD1	many	TRBV2	TRBJ1-2	TGTGCCAGCAGTGGGGCAGGGGGCCCCTCTGAGGGTGGCTACACCTTC	CASSGAGGPSEGGYTF
-	-	TRBV24-1	TRBJ2-5	TGTGCCACCAGTGATCACGACAGACAAGAGACCCAGTACTTC	CATSDHDRQETQYF
TRBD1	-	TRBV29-1	TRBJ1-5	TGCAGCGTTGAAGAGATCAAGGGGGCGGTCGGTCAGCCCCAGCATTTT	CSVEEIKGAVGQPQHF
-	many	TRBV7-9	TRBJ2-7	TGTGCCAGCAGCTCCCTAGAGGGGAAGAACTCCTACGAGCAGTACTTC	CASSSLEGKNSYEQYF
-	few	TRBV12-3/TRBV12-4	TRBJ2-2	TGTGCCAGCTTAATGGGGGGCCCTTCCGGGGAGCTGTTTTTT	CASLMGGPSGELFF
-	-	TRBV12-3/TRBV12-4	TRBJ2-5	TGTGCCAGCAGTTTGTCTTGGGGTGGAGAGGAGACCCAGTACTTC	CASSLSWGGEETQYF
-	-	TRBV27	TRBJ2-2	TGTGCCAGCAGGCGTCGCGGCACCGGGGAGCTGTTTTTT	CASRRRGTGELFF
TRBD2	few	TRBV28	TRBJ2-3	TGTGCCAGCAGCCCAGCGGGAGGGGGAGATACGCAGTATTTT	CASSPAGGGDTQYF
-	many	TRBV2	TRBJ2-7	TGTGCCAGCAGGACCTACGAGCAGTACTTC	CASRTYEQYF
-	-	TRBV10-1	TRBJ2-2	TGCGCCAGCAGTGATGGGAGGGGGGAGCTGTTTTTT	CASSDGRGELFF
-	-	TRBV29-1	TRBJ1-1	TGCAGCGTTGACTCTGAGGGACCTGAAGCTTTCTTT	CSVDSEGPEAFF
TRBD1	-	TRBV29-1	TRBJ2-2	TGCAGCGTTGCGGCGACAGGGGCGCTCACCTCCGGGGAGCTGTTTTTT	CSVAATGALTSGELFF
TRBD1	-	TRBV7-3	TRBJ2-1	TGTGCCAGCAGCTTAACAGGGGGACAGAACAATGAGCAGTTCTTC	CASSLTGGQNNEQFF
-	few	TRBV7-9	TRBJ1-1	TGTGCCAGCAGCCCCACCCTACAGGGGAACACTGAAGCTTTCTTT	CASSPTLQGNTEAFF
-	-	TRBV6-1	TRBJ2-1	TGTGCCAGCAGTGTCCTCGGGGAAGGGACGCCCGGAAATGAGCAGTTCTTC	CASSVLGEGTPGNEQFF
-	many	TRBV7-8	TRBJ2-1	TGTGCCAGCAGCCTCTGGACTATCCTAATAAGCGATGAGCAGTTCTTC	CASSLWTILISDEQFF
-	few	TRBV27	TRBJ1-6	TGTGCCAGCAGTTCTCGGGGAGCACCCCTCCACTTT	CASSSRGAPLHF
-	-	TRBV5-1	TRBJ2-7	TGCGCCAGCGCCTTGAGATCAGACCACGAGCAGTACTTC	CASALRSDHEQYF
TRBD1	-	TRBV30	TRBJ2-1	TGTGCCTGGAGTGGGGGGACAGGGGGCGCTTACAATGAGCAGTTCTTC	CAWSGGTGGAYNEQFF